A single T cell receptor beta chain is shown here with its context. Its antigen is unidentified. CDR3 length equals 16 residues. Germline V gene lookup returns CDR1 SGHRS and CDR2 YFSETQ. This specimen comes from a study of monozygotic twins with inflammatory bowel disease. Study findings and constraints: TCRbeta inverse Simpson diversity was decreased in IBD patients versus healthy co-twins.

The authors used approximately 3.5 ug of total RNA per TCR library. UMIs were attached via template switching, each with a 6-nucleotide sample barcode. TCRdb re-called the 5' RACE reads and gives one entry per CDR3 protein, without DNA. This table lists fewer than 450,000 distinct CDR3 sequences. The sequencing sample was made of blood. This sequence was found in a human donor with ulcerative colitis or Crohn's disease, or a healthy co-twin of an affected twin (not recorded which). The chain joins TRBV5-1 to TRBJ2-3; TCRdb designates TRBD2, a call that cannot be tested without DNA. CDR3 sequence reads: CASSWVGTLGSDTQYF.